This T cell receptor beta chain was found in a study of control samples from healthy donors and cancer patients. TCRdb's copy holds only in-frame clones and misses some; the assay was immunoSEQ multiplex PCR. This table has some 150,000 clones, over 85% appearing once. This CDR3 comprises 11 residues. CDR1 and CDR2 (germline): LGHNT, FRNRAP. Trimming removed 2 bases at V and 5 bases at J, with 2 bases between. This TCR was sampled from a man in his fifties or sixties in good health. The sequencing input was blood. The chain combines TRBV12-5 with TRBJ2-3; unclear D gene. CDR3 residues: CASGLRDTQYF. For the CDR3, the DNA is TGTGCTAGTGGTTTGAGAGATACGCAGTATTTT. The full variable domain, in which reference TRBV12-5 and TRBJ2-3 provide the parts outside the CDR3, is DARVTQTPRHKVTEMGQEVTMRCQPILGHNTVFWYRQTMMQGLELLAYFRNRAPLDDSGMPKDRFSAEMPDATLATLKIQPSEPRDSAVYFCASGLRDTQYFGPGTRLTVL.